What follows describes a single T cell receptor (beta chain). The data are from a study of blood T cell repertoires in COVID-19. The protocol was immunoSEQ multiplex PCR, while the TCRdb copy is restricted to in-frame clones and leaves out a portion. This table has about 150,000 clones, around 76% appearing once. V lost 3 bases, J lost 2 bases, and 7 bases lay in between. The CDR3 is 13 residues long. The germline V gene encodes CDR1 SGHAT and CDR2 FQNNGV. The sequence derives from a man aged 60-69 years with acute or convalescent COVID-19. The rearrangement links TRBV11-2 to TRBJ2-5; the D gene is possibly TRBD1 (6 bases). What was sequenced was peripheral blood. CDR3 region: CASSLDRQETQYF. CDR3 in DNA: TGTGCCAGCAGCTTGGACAGACAAGAGACCCAGTACTTC.